The present T cell receptor (beta chain) was sequenced within a study of shared clonotypes between healthy human individuals. Across the whole study: In total, the donors were a couple of women and a few men aged 18 to 49.

As for this clone: Its antigen is as yet unknown.

Whole-study findings and limits: Large sequencing depth failed to make sorted-subset sequencing complete, rarefaction showed. Naive subsets, compared against memory subsets, generally had larger estimated richness values.

Measured with immunoSEQ multiplex PCR; TCRdb has only the in-frame clones, and not every one. Among over 150,000 clones listed, 65% to 70% were seen once. Every donor was a Caucasian adult from Nashville, Tennessee. The V and J ends lost 8 bases and 0 bases, in that order; junction bases with no gene match: 28. CDR3 length equals 22 residues. Germline V gives CDR1 ENHRY, CDR2 SYGVKD. Sequencing was performed on memory CD4+ T cells sorted from blood. This sample's subset: CD45RA-negative fraction. This TCR came from a man aged 30 to 39 in good health. This chain joins TRBV10-3 and TRBJ1-3, with 7 positions matching TRBD1. The CDR3 region is CAIPAPTGDRALVERSGNTIYF. Here the CDR3 DNA reads TGTGCCATCCCCGCGCCAACAGGGGATAGGGCTCTGGTCGAACGCTCTGGAAACACCATATATTTT.